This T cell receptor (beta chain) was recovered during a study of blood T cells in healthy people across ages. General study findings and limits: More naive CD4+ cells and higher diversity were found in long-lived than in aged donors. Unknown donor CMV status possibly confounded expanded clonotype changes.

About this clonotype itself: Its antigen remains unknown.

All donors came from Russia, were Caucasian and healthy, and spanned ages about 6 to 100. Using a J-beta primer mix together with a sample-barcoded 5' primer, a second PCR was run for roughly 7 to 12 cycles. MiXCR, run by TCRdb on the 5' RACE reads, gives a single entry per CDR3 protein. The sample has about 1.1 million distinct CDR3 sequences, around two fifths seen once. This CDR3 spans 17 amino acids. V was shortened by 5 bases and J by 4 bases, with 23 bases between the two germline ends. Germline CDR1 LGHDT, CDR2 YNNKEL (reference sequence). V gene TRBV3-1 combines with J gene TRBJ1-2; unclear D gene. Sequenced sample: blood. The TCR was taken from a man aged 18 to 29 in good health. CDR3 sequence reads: CASSSFARFPFSYGYTF. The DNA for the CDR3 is TGTGCCAGCAGCTCCTTTGCACGTTTTCCCTTTAGCTATGGCTACACCTTC.